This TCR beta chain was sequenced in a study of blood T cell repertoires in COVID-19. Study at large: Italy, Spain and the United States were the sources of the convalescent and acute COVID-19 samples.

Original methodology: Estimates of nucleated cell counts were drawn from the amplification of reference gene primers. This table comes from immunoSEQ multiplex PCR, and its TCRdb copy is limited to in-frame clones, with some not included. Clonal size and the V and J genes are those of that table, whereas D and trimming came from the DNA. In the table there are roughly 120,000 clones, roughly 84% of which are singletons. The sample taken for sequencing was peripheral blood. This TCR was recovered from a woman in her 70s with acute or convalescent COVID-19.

The CDR3 spells CSSVGQLYNEQFF. CDR3 nucleotides: TGCAGCTCGGTGGGGCAGTTGTACAATGAGCAGTTCTTC. V and J are TRBV29-1 and TRBJ2-1; D may be TRBD1 (5 bases). Germline values: CDR1 SQVTM, CDR2 ANQGSEA. V lost 8 bases to trimming and J lost 4 bases, with 15 bases between them. This CDR3 contains 13 residues.